The clone carrying this T cell receptor (beta chain) was picked up many times. Its matching antigen is unknown. Genomic DNA yielded TCR beta CDR3, amplified by two-round multiplex PCR. First-round PCR employed TRBV- and TRBJ-specific primers for each gene. One entry per CDR3 protein results from TCRdb running MiXCR on the multiplex PCR reads. The top ten hold 16% of the sample, which has about 34,000 distinct CDR3 sequences, under 40% seen once. This record comes from a study of prognosis after radiotherapy for stage I lung cancer. Notes on the study in general: Divergent TRBV and TRBJ gene usage has reportedly been observed between patients with and without metastases.

Germline CDR1 SNHLY, CDR2 FYNNEI. V was shortened by 6 bases and J by 4 bases, with 16 bases between the two germline ends. This CDR3 contains 14 residues. The clonotype comes from a donor over 45 with non-small cell lung cancer. V usage is TRBV2 and J usage is TRBJ2-7; a weak D match, TRBD1 (6 bases). The sample here was PBMCs, taken before or after stereotactic body radiation therapy (not recorded which). In nucleotides, the CDR3 is TGTGCCAGCAGAATTCCAGGGGCAGGTTACGAGCAGTACTTC. It encodes CASRIPGAGYEQYF. Drawing the rest from reference TRBV2 and TRBJ2-7, the complete variable domain is EPEVTQTPSHQVTQMGQEVILRCVPISNHLYFYWYRQILGQKVEFLVSFYNNEISEKSEIFDDQFSVERPDGSNFTLKIRSTKLEDSAMYFCASRIPGAGYEQYFGPGTRLTVT.